These 23 T cell receptor beta chains came from one sample sequenced in a study of blood T cells in healthy people across ages. With a J-beta primer mix and a sample-barcoded 5' primer, a second PCR ran 7 to 11 cycles. TCRdb called the 5' RACE reads again in MiXCR, with one record for every CDR3 protein. The data show fewer than 2,000,000 distinct CDR3 sequences, with almost 35% seen just once and around 10% held by the top ten. Material: blood. These receptors came from a woman aged 25 to 39 in good health.

Of note for this clonotype: At one end, the junction sequence differs from germline, possibly due to a read error. V is TRBV20-1 and J is TRBJ2-3; the D gene is possibly TRBD2 (6 bases). This CDR3 contains 12 residues. Germline V gene lookup returns CDR1 DFQATT and CDR2 SNEGSKA (reference sequence). CDR3 sequence: CRASASRDTQYF. The CDR3 nucleotides read TGCAGGGCTAGCGCAAGCCGGGATACGCAGTATTTT.

V and J are TRBV28 and TRBJ2-6; a weak D match, TRBD2 (7 bases). V lost 8 bases to trimming and J lost 3 bases, with 29 bases between them. The CDR3 loop spans 20 amino acids. Per germline, CDR1 MDHEN and CDR2 SYDVKM. As DNA, the CDR3 is TGTGCCAGCGGAATAAATTGGGGGGGGCCAAGAACCCGTGGGGCCAACGTCCTGACTTTC. It is translated as CASGINWGGPRTRGANVLTF.

This clonotype was counted at least ten times. The V call is TRBV29-1, the J call TRBJ2-1, with 10 bases that match TRBD2. Germline CDR1 and CDR2: SQVTM and ANQGSEA. The CDR3 sequence is 15 residues long. The V segment lost 5 bases and the J segment 4 bases; nucleotides outside the gene matches: 8. As DNA, the CDR3 is TGCAGCGTTTTAGCAGCGGGAGGGAGTTACAATGAGCAGTTCTTC. It encodes CSVLAAGGSYNEQFF.

This chain connects TRBV7-2 to TRBJ1-1; D is unresolved. Germline lookup yields CDR1 SGHTA and CDR2 FQGNSA. This CDR3 contains 13 residues. Trimming removed 4 bases from V and 2 bases from J, with 8 bases in between. The CDR3 here is CASSSLINTEAFF. CDR3 sequence (DNA): TGTGCCAGCAGCTCCCTGATCAACACTGAAGCTTTCTTT. Full variable domain (remainder filled in from reference TRBV7-2 and TRBJ1-1): GAGVSQSPSNKVTEKGKDVELRCDPISGHTALYWYRQSLGQGLEFLIYFQGNSAPDKSGLPSDRFSAERTGGSVSTLTIQRTQQEDSAVYLCASSSLINTEAFFGQGTRLTVV.

The chain employs TRBV5-1 and TRBJ1-1, with a possible D match to TRBD1 (6 bases). The CDR3 is 16 residues long. CDR1 SGHRS and CDR2 YFSETQ come from the germline V gene. V gave up 4 bases and J gave up 0 bases, with 16 bases separating them. The CDR3 DNA sequence: TGCGCCAGCAGCCGTACTAGTGGGACAATGAACACTGAAGCTTTCTTT. This sequence encodes CASSRTSGTMNTEAFF.

V and J are TRBV27 and TRBJ2-4; maybe TRBD2 (5 bases). With the DNA end fitting TRBJ2-7 better, the J assignment may be wrong. The CDR3 length is 16 residues. Germline CDR1 is MNHEY and CDR2 is SMNVEV (reference sequence). CDR3 nucleotide sequence: TGTGCCAGCAGTACCGTTGCGAACCCCGGGAAATACGAGCAGTACTTC. It translates to CASSTVANPGKYEQYF.

This clonotype turned up a few times. The V gene is TRBV4-1, the J gene TRBJ1-2; D is undetermined. The germline CDR1 and CDR2 sequences are MGHRA and YSYEKL. The ends were cut back, 1 base at V and 4 bases at J, with 7 bases in the middle. This CDR3 is 13 amino acids long. CDR3 in DNA: TGCGCCAGCAGCCAAGTCTCCGGCTATGGCTACACCTTC. It codes for CASSQVSGYGYTF.

V usage is TRBV20-1 and J usage is TRBJ2-1; 9 positions agree with TRBD2. Germline-derived CDR1 and CDR2 are DFQATT and SNEGSKA (reference sequence). The CDR3 totals 15 residues. Losses at the gene ends were 3 bases for V and 3 bases for J; bases not matched to a gene: 6. The CDR3 is CSARESGRNYNEQFF. The CDR3 nucleotides are TGCAGTGCTAGGGAGAGCGGGAGGAACTACAATGAGCAGTTCTTC.

Ten or more counts support this clonotype. The rearrangement joins TRBV2 to TRBJ2-7; TRBD2 matches 11 bases. The length of the CDR3 is 14 residues. Trimming at V came to 2 bases and at J to 6 bases, leaving 3 bases not matched to a gene. Germline assignment: CDR1 SNHLY and CDR2 FYNNEI. CDR3 residues: CASSERLAGGEQYF. Here the CDR3 DNA reads TGTGCCAGCAGTGAAAGGCTAGCGGGAGGCGAGCAGTACTTC.

The chain combines TRBV29-1 with TRBJ1-5; tentatively, D is TRBD1 (6 bases). V lost 1 base to trimming and J lost 5 bases, with 9 bases between them. From germline, CDR1 is SQVTM and CDR2 ANQGSEA. This CDR3 has 13 residues. The CDR3 region is CSVEGTADQPQHF. The CDR3 DNA reads as TGCAGCGTTGAAGGGACAGCTGATCAGCCCCAGCATTTT.

The chain employs TRBV7-4 and TRBJ2-4; the D gene is possibly TRBD2 (5 bases). Trimming took off 5 bases at V and 0 bases at J, with 17 bases between the two ends. The V gene's germline CDR1 is SGHVT and CDR2 SQSDAQ. The CDR3 is 17 amino acids. In nucleotides, the CDR3 is TGTGCCAGCAGCCAATGGACTGACTTACTAGCCAAAAACATTCAGTACTTC. The encoded protein is CASSQWTDLLAKNIQYF.

The DNA of the CDR3 is TGTGCCAGCAGTGAACAGGGTCGGTATGAAAAACTGTTTTTT. Its translation is CASSEQGRYEKLFF. This chain uses TRBV2 with TRBJ1-4, with D tentatively TRBD1 (5 bases). Trimming left V 2 bases short and J 6 bases short, with 10 bases between. Looked up from germline, CDR1 is SNHLY and CDR2 is FYNNEI. The CDR3 runs to 14 residues.

J is TRBJ2-7 and V is TRBV6-6; 9 bases match TRBD1. This CDR3 has 15 residues. Germline CDR1 MNHNY, CDR2 SVGAGI (reference sequence). With V trimmed by 6 bases and J by 5 bases, 11 bases remained unmatched. CDR3 region: CASSRYRGLLNEQYF. Written as DNA, the CDR3 is TGTGCCAGCAGCCGCTACAGGGGGCTTTTGAACGAGCAGTACTTC.

This clonotype has just a few counts. The chain couples TRBV20-1 to TRBJ2-2, with D possibly TRBD2 on 6 matching bases. CDR1 and CDR2 (germline): DFQATT, SNEGSKA (reference sequence). This CDR3 spans 14 amino acids. The germline V and J ends were trimmed by 1 base and 5 bases, with 11 bases remaining between them. In DNA form, the CDR3 reads TGCAGTGCTAGAGTTGCGGGGCGGACCGGGGAGCTGTTTTTT. Translated, it gives CSARVAGRTGELFF.

The chain joins TRBV20-1 to TRBJ2-1, with TRBD1 matching 7 bases. V trimming: 6 bases; J trimming: 5 bases; junction bases outside the gene matches: 7. This CDR3 has 13 residues. The germline CDR1 and CDR2 sequences are DFQATT and SNEGSKA (reference sequence). For the CDR3, the DNA is TGCAGTGCCCAAACCGACAGGGACAATGAGCAGTTCTTC. The encoded protein is CSAQTDRDNEQFF.

The J gene is TRBJ2-7, the V gene TRBV7-3; TRBD2 is a possible D gene (5 bases). The DNA end favors TRBJ2-5, so the J call may be wrong. Germline lookup yields CDR1 SGHTA and CDR2 FQGTGA. The CDR3 extends over 15 amino acids. The CDR3 coding sequence is TGTGCCAGCAGCTTAGGCCCTAGCAGTAGAGAGACCCAGTACTTC. Amino acids: CASSLGPSSRETQYF.

This clonotype was picked up a small number of times. This sequence joins TRBV11-2 and TRBJ2-1; weak D call: TRBD2 (6 bases). CDR1 and CDR2 from the germline V gene are SGHAT and FQNNGV. This CDR3 is 17 amino acids long. Trimming took off 6 bases at V and 1 base at J, with 19 bases between the two ends. CDR3 bases: TGTGCCAGCAGTCATTCTAATAGCGGACCATCCTACAATGAGCAGTTCTTC. Protein: CASSHSNSGPSYNEQFF.

This clonotype has a handful of counts. The gene calls are TRBV4-1 and TRBJ2-3; possibly TRBD2 for D (5 bases). Trimming stripped 4 bases from V and 11 bases from J, with 16 bases between. The CDR3 contains 13 residues. Germline V lookup: CDR1 MGHRA, CDR2 YSYEKL. The CDR3 DNA reads as TGCGCCAGCAGCCTTTCTTTGACTAAGGTGCAGTATTTT. Residues: CASSLSLTKVQYF.

The chain has TRBV15 and TRBJ2-1; D not certain. The V end lost 0 bases, the J end lost 5 bases, and 11 bases lay between the germline ends. The CDR3 is made up of 15 amino acids. Per germline, CDR1 LNHNV and CDR2 YYDKDF (reference sequence). The CDR3 protein is CATSRDSRNNNEQFF. CDR3 bases: TGTGCCACCAGCAGAGATTCCAGGAACAACAATGAGCAGTTCTTC.

As concerns this clonotype: Germline is not matched at one junction end, which may reflect a read error. DNA of the CDR3: TGTGCCAGCAGTTTGTGGACAGGGCGAGGTCAGCCCCGGCATTTT. Protein: CASSLWTGRGQPRHF. The chain has TRBV28 and TRBJ1-5; TRBD1 agrees at 8 bases. The CDR3 sequence is 15 residues long. Per germline, CDR1 MDHEN and CDR2 SYDVKM.

The table lists this clonotype with many counts. The J gene is TRBJ2-1, the V gene TRBV27, with 11 nucleotides matching TRBD2. This CDR3 has 16 residues. The germline gives CDR1 MNHEY, CDR2 SMNVEV (reference sequence). V shed 5 bases, J shed 3 bases, and the junction held 6 bases outside the gene matches. The CDR3 bases are TGTGCCAGCAGTCTGACCGGGACTAGCGGCTACAATGAGCAGTTCTTC. Encoded protein: CASSLTGTSGYNEQFF.

In its sample, this clonotype was seen a few times. The gene calls are TRBV25-1 and TRBJ1-6; D may be TRBD1 (5 bases). Per germline, CDR1 MGHDK and CDR2 SYGVNS. The CDR3 is 16 residues long. V dropped 2 bases and J dropped 10 bases, with 18 bases sitting between them. The CDR3 nucleotides read TGTGCCAGCAGTGAAGACGGGGGGGTTACCAGGTCACCCCTCCACTTT. This codes for CASSEDGGVTRSPLHF.

This clonotype was detected only a few times. This chain links TRBV6-1 with TRBJ1-5; no clear D gene. The V gene lost 3 bases and the J gene lost 5 bases, with 11 bases spanning the gap. Germline-derived CDR1 and CDR2 are MNHNS and SASEGT. This CDR3 has 14 residues. CDR3 sequence (DNA): TGTGCCAGCAGTGAGGTACCTAACGATCAGCCCCAGCATTTT. Its protein product is CASSEVPNDQPQHF.